This T cell receptor beta chain is drawn from a study of high-grade serous ovarian cancer treatment subgroups. Overall study: Samples averaged around 14,000 reads and 7,500 or so unique TCR beta rearrangements. Study results and limitations: These tumor repertoires lack spatial information from bulk sequencing. Same-patient tumor repertoires overlapped at roughly 0.095 to 0.85; different patients barely overlapped.

Some clones are missing from TCRdb's copy, which holds only in-frame ones; the method was immunoSEQ multiplex PCR. The sample carries under 6,500 clones, around 79% recorded once. V gave up 6 bases and J gave up 0 bases, with 12 bases separating them. There are 16 residues in the CDR3. Germline V CDR1 and CDR2: SNHLY, FYNNEI. To note about this clone: What it binds is not known.

Tumor samples were taken before definitive surgery or chemotherapy. This sequence was found in a human donor with high-grade serous ovarian cancer. V and J are TRBV2 and TRBJ2-6; D is unclear. Specimen: tumor tissue. The CDR3 reads CASSLYIASGANVLTF. The CDR3 DNA sequence: TGTGCCAGCAGCTTATACATAGCCTCTGGGGCCAACGTCCTGACTTTC. Using reference TRBV2 and TRBJ2-6 for the parts outside the CDR3, the full variable domain is EPEVTQTPSHQVTQMGQEVILRCVPISNHLYFYWYRQILGQKVEFLVSFYNNEISEKSEIFDDQFSVERPDGSNFTLKIRSTKLEDSAMYFCASSLYIASGANVLTFGAGSRLTVL.